Presented here are 6 T cell receptor beta chains from one specimen sequenced in a study of cytotoxic CD8 clonotypes in ibrutinib-treated CLL. This table comes from immunoSEQ multiplex PCR, and its TCRdb copy is limited to in-frame clones, with some not included. The sample contains about 310,000 clones, around four fifths of which appear only once. The input for sequencing was PBMCs, taken before ibrutinib treatment. These receptors were taken from a human donor with chronic lymphocytic leukemia.

V usage is TRBV27 and J usage is TRBJ2-3, with 10 bases lining up with TRBD2. The V segment lost 6 bases and the J segment 0 bases; nucleotides outside the gene matches: 6. This CDR3 is 16 amino acids long. Germline lookup yields CDR1 MNHEY and CDR2 SMNVEV (reference sequence). The CDR3 coding sequence is TGTGCCAGCAGCCCCAGAGCGGGAGGGAGCACAGATACGCAGTATTTT. This gives the protein CASSPRAGGSTDTQYF.

The rearrangement links TRBV4-3 to TRBJ2-3; tentatively, D is TRBD1 (6 bases). The germline V and J ends were trimmed by 1 base and 0 bases, with 11 bases remaining between them. The CDR3 contains 16 residues. Germline V gene lookup returns CDR1 LGHNA and CDR2 YSLEER. In nucleotides, the CDR3 is TGCGCCAGCAGCCAAGGTGGGACAAGAAGCACAGATACGCAGTATTTT. This translates into CASSQGGTRSTDTQYF.

The J gene is TRBJ2-6, the V gene TRBV25-1, with D possibly TRBD1 on 5 matching bases. Germline V CDR1 and CDR2: MGHDK, SYGVNS. With 1 base removed from V and 0 bases from J, the gap between germline ends came to 7 bases. The CDR3 totals 16 residues. The CDR3 DNA sequence: TGTGCCAGCAGTGAATTTAGGGGCTCTGGGGCCAACGTCCTGACTTTC. The encoded protein is CASSEFRGSGANVLTF.

This chain connects TRBV7-9 to TRBJ2-1; no clear D. CDR3 length: 13 residues. The V gene lost 4 bases and the J gene lost 1 base, with 5 bases spanning the gap. The germline gives CDR1 SEHNR, CDR2 FQNEAQ (reference sequence). This chain's CDR3 is CASSSSSYNEQFF. The CDR3 DNA is TGTGCCAGCAGCTCGAGTTCCTACAATGAGCAGTTCTTC.

The rearrangement joins TRBV27 to TRBJ2-7; no firm D call. The CDR3 loop spans 15 amino acids. Germline V gene data show CDR1 as MNHEY and CDR2 as SMNVEV (reference sequence). The germline V and J ends were trimmed by 5 bases and 7 bases, with 21 bases remaining between them. The DNA for the CDR3 is TGTGCCAGCAGTCCTGGCCGCCCGTTGGGTGAGGAGCAGTACTTC. Protein product: CASSPGRPLGEEQYF.

The chain joins TRBV4-2 to TRBJ1-5; weak D call: TRBD1 (5 bases). Germline CDR1 is LGHNA and CDR2 is YNFKEQ. This CDR3 has 15 amino acids. Trimming pared 4 bases from V and 5 bases from J, leaving 15 bases between. This CDR3 is CASSLSGPGDQPQHF. DNA of the CDR3: TGTGCCAGCAGCCTTTCCGGGCCGGGGGATCAGCCCCAGCATTTT.